The clone carrying this T cell receptor beta chain was found once. Its antigen is as yet unknown. The sample originates from a study of blood T cells in healthy people across ages. Study information: There was about one barcoded beta molecule captured by template switching per two T cells.

Then a second PCR, running about 6 to 11 cycles, was carried out with a sample-barcoded 5' primer and a J-beta primer mix. Each CDR3 protein gets one entry after TCRdb re-called the 5' RACE reads with MiXCR. The data hold hundreds of thousands of distinct CDR3 sequences, with 52% observed a single time. Study findings and constraints: Possibly confounding the expanded clonotype changes was the fact that donor CMV status was unknown.

The sequence derives from a woman older than 75 in good health. Sequencing input: blood.

In nucleotides, the CDR3 is TGCAGCGTTTACACAGGGAGCTCCTACAATGAGCAGTTCTTC. It codes for CSVYTGSSYNEQFF. The chain joins TRBV29-1 to TRBJ2-1; a weak D match, TRBD1 (6 bases). The CDR3 has 14 residues. Germline CDR1 reads SQVTM; CDR2 reads ANQGSEA. The V and J ends lost 5 bases and 0 bases respectively, with 11 bases between them.